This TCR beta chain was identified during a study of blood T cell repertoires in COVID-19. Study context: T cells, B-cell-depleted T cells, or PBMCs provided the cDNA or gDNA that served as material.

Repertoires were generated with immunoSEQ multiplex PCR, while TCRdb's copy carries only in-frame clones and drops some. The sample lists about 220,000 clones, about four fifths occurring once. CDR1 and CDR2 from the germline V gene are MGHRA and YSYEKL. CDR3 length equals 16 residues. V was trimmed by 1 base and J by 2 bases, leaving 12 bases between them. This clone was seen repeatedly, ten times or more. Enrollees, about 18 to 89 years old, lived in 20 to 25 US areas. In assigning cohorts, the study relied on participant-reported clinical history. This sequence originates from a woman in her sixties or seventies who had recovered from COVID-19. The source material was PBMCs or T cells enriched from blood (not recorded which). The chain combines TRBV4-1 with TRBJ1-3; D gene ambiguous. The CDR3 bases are TGCGCCAGCAGCCAAGGAATGGCGAGGACTGGAAACACCATATATTTT. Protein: CASSQGMARTGNTIYF.